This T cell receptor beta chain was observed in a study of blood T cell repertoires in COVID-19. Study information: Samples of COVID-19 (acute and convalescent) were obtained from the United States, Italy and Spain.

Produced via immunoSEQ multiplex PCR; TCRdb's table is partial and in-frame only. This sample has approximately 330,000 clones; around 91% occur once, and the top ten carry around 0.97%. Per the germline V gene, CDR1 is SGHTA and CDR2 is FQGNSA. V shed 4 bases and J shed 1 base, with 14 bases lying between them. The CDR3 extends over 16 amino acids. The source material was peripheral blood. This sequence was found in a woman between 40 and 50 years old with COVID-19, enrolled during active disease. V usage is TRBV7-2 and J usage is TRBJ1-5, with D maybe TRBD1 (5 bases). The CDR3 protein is CASSSRRGGSNQPQHF. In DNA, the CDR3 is TGTGCCAGCAGCTCGCGGCGGGGGGGAAGCAATCAGCCCCAGCATTTT.